Listed below are T cell receptor beta chains from one sample, sequenced in a study of blood T cell repertoires in COVID-19. Some clones are missing from TCRdb's copy, which holds only in-frame ones; the method was immunoSEQ multiplex PCR. In the table there are some 120,000 clones, about 86% of which are singletons. What was sequenced was peripheral blood. All receptors come from a woman aged 45-59 years with acute or convalescent COVID-19. The CDR3 runs from the conserved cysteine through the conserved F or W. D genes are given only for firm matches. The size field is filled for only some rows; it gives once, few, many or a size class.

>NA|TRBJ2-1|NA|TRBV11-3
TGTGCCAGCAGGCCCACTTTCCAAACTAGCTCAGATGAGCAGTTCTTC
CASRPTFQTSSDEQFF
>NA|TRBJ2-3|TRBD2|TRBV7-8
TGTGCCAGCAGCTTACGCGGGAGAAGCACAGATACGCAGTATTTT
CASSLRGRSTDTQYF
>NA|TRBJ2-5|NA|TRBV12-3/TRBV12-4
TGTGCCAGCAGTCGTAAGAGAGGGGAGACCCAGTACTTC
CASSRKRGETQYF
>NA|TRBJ2-7|NA|TRBV4-3
TGCGCCAGCAGCCAAGAAGTTTGGGAAGCGGCCTCCTACGAGCAGTACTTC
CASSQEVWEAASYEQYF
>NA|TRBJ1-2|NA|TRBV20-1
TGCAGTGCTAGCGCAGATCTGGGCTACACCTTC
CSASADLGYTF
>NA|TRBJ2-2|TRBD2|TRBV19
TGTGCCAGTAGTACCTCACTAGCGGGAGTTAGGACCGGGGAGCTGTTTTTT
CASSTSLAGVRTGELFF
>NA|TRBJ2-3|NA|TRBV11-2
TGTGCCAGCAGAGGAATGGGGGGGCAGGGAGATACGCAGTATTTT
CASRGMGGQGDTQYF
>few|TRBJ2-7|NA|TRBV6-5
TGTGCCAGCCGGACACAGCCCTACGAGCAGTACTTC
CASRTQPYEQYF
>NA|TRBJ1-5|TRBD1|TRBV5-6
TGTGCCAGCAGCTCCGACAGGGGATCATACCAGCCCCAGCATTTT
CASSSDRGSYQPQHF
>few|TRBJ1-5|NA|TRBV6-6
TGTGCCAGCAGTCTCGGTGGAGGGATCAGTCAGCCCCAGCATTTT
CASSLGGGISQPQHF
>NA|TRBJ1-5|NA|TRBV6-2/TRBV6-3
TGTGCCAGCAGTTACATCGGTCAGCCCCAGCATTTT
CASSYIGQPQHF
>NA|TRBJ2-7|NA|TRBV30
TGTGCCTGGACTGACAGTATATACGAGCAGTACTTC
CAWTDSIYEQYF
>NA|TRBJ1-1|NA|TRBV5-1
TGCGCCAGCAGCTTCAGGGTTTGGGACACTGAAGCTTTCTTT
CASSFRVWDTEAFF
>NA|TRBJ2-2|NA|TRBV6-2/TRBV6-3
TGTGCCAGCAGCCCGGTAGCCTGGCCCACCGGGGAGCTGTTTTTT
CASSPVAWPTGELFF
>NA|TRBJ2-3|TRBD2|TRBV13
TGTGCCAGCAGCCTCCGGACTAGCGGGGGGCGGAATACGCAGTATTTT
CASSLRTSGGRNTQYF
>NA|TRBJ2-7|NA|TRBV4-3
TGCGCCAGCAGCCAATCTCACGGGAGCTCCTACGAGCAGTACTTC
CASSQSHGSSYEQYF
>NA|TRBJ2-7|NA|TRBV18
TGTGCCAGCTCGAATGAGGGAGACGAGCAGTACTTC
CASSNEGDEQYF
>NA|TRBJ2-1|TRBD2|TRBV4-1
TGCGCCAGCAGCCAAGAATATGGGATAGCGGGAATCCCCGACCATGAGCAGTTCTTC
CASSQEYGIAGIPDHEQFF
>NA|TRBJ2-5|TRBD2|TRBV3-1/TRBV3-2
TGTGCCAGCAGCCCCGGGACTAGCGGGGGGTCCTTCCAAGAGACCCAGTACTTC
CASSPGTSGGSFQETQYF
>NA|TRBJ1-4|TRBD1|TRBV6-6
TGTGCCAGCACCAAAGGGACAGCTAATGAAAAACTGTTTTTT
CASTKGTANEKLFF
>NA|TRBJ2-3|TRBD2|TRBV3-1/TRBV3-2
TGTGCCAGCAGCCAAGGACTAGCGGGAGAGGGGGCAGATACGCAGTATTTT
CASSQGLAGEGADTQYF
>NA|TRBJ2-1|TRBD1|TRBV14
TGTGCCAGCAGCCAAGAAAACAGGGGGCGGAGTGAGCAGTTCTTC
CASSQENRGRSEQFF
>NA|TRBJ2-2|NA|TRBV6-2/TRBV6-3
TGTGCCAGCAGTCGCCCCTCGGGGGGCGGCCCCGGGGAGCTGTTTTTT
CASSRPSGGGPGELFF
>NA|TRBJ2-5|NA|TRBV12-3/TRBV12-4
TGTGCCAGCAGTTGGACAAAAGAGACCCAGTACTTC
CASSWTKETQYF
>NA|TRBJ2-7|TRBD1|TRBV19
TGTGCCAGTAGTATATCGGGACAGCCACTGGAGCAGTACTTC
CASSISGQPLEQYF
>NA|TRBJ2-5|TRBD1|TRBV30
TGTGCCTGGAGTACAACAGGGGTTTGGGAGACCCAGTACTTC
CAWSTTGVWETQYF
>NA|TRBJ2-1|TRBD1|TRBV19
TGTGCCAGTACTCGGACAGGCCATGAGCAGTTCTTC
CASTRTGHEQFF
>NA|TRBJ1-6|TRBD1|TRBV27
TGTGCCAGCAGACAGGGGACAGGGAGGCATTCACCCCTCCACTTT
CASRQGTGRHSPLHF
>NA|TRBJ2-5|NA|TRBV4-3
TGCGCCAGCAGCCAGAACAACAGGGCCTTCCAAGAGACCCAGTACTTC
CASSQNNRAFQETQYF
>NA|TRBJ1-4|NA|TRBV30
TGTGCCAAGCGGACGGGCAAAAAACTGTTTTTT
CAKRTGKKLFF
>NA|TRBJ2-7|NA|TRBV12-3/TRBV12-4
TGTGCCAGCAGTTCCATTGAGGAGCAGTACTTC
CASSSIEEQYF
>NA|TRBJ1-5|NA|TRBV7-2
TGTGCCAGCAGCTTATATTTCGATCAGCCCCAGCATTTT
CASSLYFDQPQHF
>NA|TRBJ2-3|NA|TRBV6-5
TGTGCCAGCAGTTACTCTAGGGGAAGCACAGATACGCAGTATTTT
CASSYSRGSTDTQYF
>NA|TRBJ2-7|TRBD2|TRBV7-9
TGTGCCAGCAGCTCCTGGACTAGCGGGAGCTGGGTCCCCTACGAGCAGTACTTC
CASSSWTSGSWVPYEQYF
>NA|TRBJ1-4|TRBD1|TRBV2
TGTGCCAGCAGCTACCGGGACAGGGAGGGCGAAAAACTGTTTTTT
CASSYRDREGEKLFF
>NA|TRBJ2-3|NA|TRBV6-2/TRBV6-3
TGTGCCAGCAGTTACTCGATGGGGCGGAGGGTCAGGGAAGATACGCAGTATTTT
CASSYSMGRRVREDTQYF
>NA|TRBJ2-5|TRBD2|TRBV7-2
TGTGCCAGCAGCTTAGCTCCCTTACTAGCGGGGGGGTCAGCGACCCAGTACTTC
CASSLAPLLAGGSATQYF
>NA|TRBJ1-2|NA|TRBV24-1
TGTGCCACCAGTGACGAGAACTATGGCTACACCTTC
CATSDENYGYTF
>NA|TRBJ2-7|TRBD2|TRBV3-1/TRBV3-2
TGTGCCAGCAGCCAACCGGGGACTAGCGGGAGTTACGAGCAGTACTTC
CASSQPGTSGSYEQYF
>NA|TRBJ2-1|TRBD2|TRBV7-2
TGTGCCAGCAGCTCATCCCGACTAGCGGGAATTCGGGACAATGAGCAGTTCTTC
CASSSSRLAGIRDNEQFF
>NA|TRBJ1-5|NA|TRBV19
TGTGCCAGTAGCCTGACAGGTAGCAATCAGCCCCAGCATTTT
CASSLTGSNQPQHF
>NA|TRBJ2-3|TRBD2|TRBV7-9
TGTGCCAGCAGCCAAAGCGGGAGTGGCACAGATACGCAGTATTTT
CASSQSGSGTDTQYF
>few|TRBJ1-2|TRBD1|TRBV7-9
TGTGCCAGCAGCTTAAACAGGGGGGACTATGGCTACACCTTC
CASSLNRGDYGYTF
>once|TRBJ2-4|TRBD2|TRBV6-5
TGTGCCAGCAGTTACGGGCCAGCGGGGGGGACTGTCATTCAGTACTTC
CASSYGPAGGTVIQYF
>NA|TRBJ1-5|NA|TRBV19
TGTGCCAGTAGTATAGGACAGGTCAATCAGCCCCAGCATTTT
CASSIGQVNQPQHF
>NA|TRBJ1-6|NA|TRBV7-9
TGTGCCAGCAGCTCTGACATTTCACCCCTCCACTTT
CASSSDISPLHF
>few|TRBJ1-1|NA|TRBV6-5
TGTGCCAGCAGTTTGGACAGCATGAACACTGAAGCTTTCTTT
CASSLDSMNTEAFF
>NA|TRBJ2-1|TRBD1|TRBV7-3
TGTGCCAGCAGCAACCCCACAGGGGGAGTAGGTGAGCAGTTCTTC
CASSNPTGGVGEQFF
>few|TRBJ1-2|TRBD1|TRBV28
TGTGCCAGCAGTACTGGGACAGGGGGGTATGGCTACACCTTC
CASSTGTGGYGYTF
>NA|TRBJ1-2|TRBD1|TRBV10-3
TGTGCCATCAGTGAGTCTCTGGGACAGGGGCCCTTTAACTATGGCTACACCTTC
CAISESLGQGPFNYGYTF
>NA|TRBJ1-2|TRBD1|TRBV27
TGTGCCAGCAGACTCGACAGGGGCTATGGCTACACCTTC
CASRLDRGYGYTF
>NA|TRBJ2-7|NA|TRBV4-3
TGCGCCAGCAGCCAAGACAGGACTTTAATCGACGAGCAGTACTTC
CASSQDRTLIDEQYF
>NA|TRBJ1-4|NA|TRBV7-3
TGTGCCGGCGGACAGTATGAAAAACTGTTTTTT
CAGGQYEKLFF
>NA|TRBJ1-1|NA|TRBV11-3
TGTGCCAGCAGTAGAGGGTCTTTCATGAACACTGAAGCTTTCTTT
CASSRGSFMNTEAFF
>NA|TRBJ1-4|NA|TRBV15
TGTGCCCTAGTAGCTGCAACTAATGAAAAACTGTTTTTT
CALVAATNEKLFF